This T cell receptor beta chain was profiled in a study of T-cell reconstitution after alpha-beta-depleted transplantation in children. V dropped 5 bases and J dropped 4; count of bases not matched to a gene: 5. The CDR3 totals 15 residues. Germline V gene lookup returns CDR1 MNHEY and CDR2 SMNVEV (reference sequence). Unique molecular identifiers featured in how the TCRbeta library was prepared. Via MiXCR, TCRdb re-called the PCR reads, giving one row per CDR3 protein. Among 440,000 or so distinct CDR3 sequences, roughly 11% were seen once, and the ten largest hold approximately 5%. The sample holds a few counts of this clonotype.

This material consisted of PBMCs from the stem cell graft donor, taken from the stem cell graft. The chain recombines TRBV27 with TRBJ1-4; 9 positions match TRBD1. This TCR came from a human donor who donated a stem cell graft to a child with acute myeloid leukemia. The CDR3 sequence: CASSRRTGVNEKLFF. CDR3 DNA sequence: TGTGCCAGCAGTCGAAGGACAGGGGTTAATGAAAAACTGTTTTTT.